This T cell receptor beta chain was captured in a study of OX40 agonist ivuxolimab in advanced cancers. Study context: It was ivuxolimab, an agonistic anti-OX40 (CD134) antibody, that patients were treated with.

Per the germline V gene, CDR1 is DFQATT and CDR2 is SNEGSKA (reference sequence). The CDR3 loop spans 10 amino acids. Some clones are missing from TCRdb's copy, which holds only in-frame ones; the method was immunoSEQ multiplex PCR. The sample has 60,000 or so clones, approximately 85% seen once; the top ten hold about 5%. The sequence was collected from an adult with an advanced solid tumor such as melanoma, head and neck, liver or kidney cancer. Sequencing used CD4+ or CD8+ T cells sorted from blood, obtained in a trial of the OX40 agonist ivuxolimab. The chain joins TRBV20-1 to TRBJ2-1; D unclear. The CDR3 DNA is TGCAGCCCACAAGGGAATGAGCAGTTCTTC. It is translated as CSPQGNEQFF.